This T cell receptor (beta chain) was retrieved from a study of CD8 T cells in Susac syndrome. Details on this clonotype: Antigen unknown.

Trimming cost V 4 bases and J 4 bases, with 15 bases left between them. Germline values: CDR1 SGHTS, CDR2 YDEGEE. The CDR3 runs to 14 residues. General study findings and limits: In total CD8+ repertoires, some 17 Susac-specific public clones were found, and in CD8+ TEMRA repertoires, 4 or 5 were found.

With random hexamers, 0.5 to 1 ug RNA was reverse transcribed. TCRdb analysed the immunoSEQ multiplex PCR reads with MiXCR anew, one entry per CDR3 protein. Seen here are 150,000 to 200,000 distinct CDR3 sequences, more than 85% observed once, and the top ten hold approximately 0.16%. The rearrangement joins TRBV5-8 to TRBJ2-7, with D perhaps given as TRBD1 or TRBD2 (5 bases each). Input material: CD8+ T cells from PBMCs. This receptor was obtained from a human donor with Susac syndrome. The CDR3 region is CASSTTGTFYEQYF. In DNA form, the CDR3 reads TGTGCCAGCAGCACGACCGGGACCTTTTACGAGCAGTACTTC.